This T cell receptor beta chain was identified during a study of CD8+CD57+ T cells in acquired aplastic anemia. Study information: Average DNA yield from sorted CD4+ and CD8+ cells was 3.2 ug. As sequenced from healthy donors, CD4+ cells averaged about 11 million reads.

Genomic DNA was employed as the template in profiling TCR beta VDJ and CDR3. MiXCR, run by TCRdb on the reads, gives a single entry per CDR3 protein. The sample lists around 190,000 distinct CDR3 sequences, around 60% occurring once. The CDR3 is 15 amino acids. CDR1 and CDR2 (germline): MNHEY, SVGAGI. V was clipped by 7 bases and J by 9 bases, with 23 bases between them. The specimen sequenced was sorted CD4+, CD8+, or CD8+CD57+ T cells (not recorded which) from PBMCs. This chain connects TRBV6-5 to TRBJ2-3; D ambiguous. This TCR came from a human donor in good health. In DNA, the CDR3 is TGTGCCAGCACCCAGACTGCCCGCCCCATTGGGACGCAGTATTTT. Encoded protein: CASTQTARPIGTQYF.